The sample holds a few counts of the clone carrying this TCR beta chain. Thyroid surgery had not been preceded by any treatment in any patient. TCRdb re-analyzed the PCR reads using MiXCR. The sample contains 25,000 or so clones, 25% to 30% of which appear only once. These data come from a study of metastatic and nonmetastatic thyroid tumors. The material sequenced was blood. The TCR originated in a female donor with papillary thyroid cancer or a benign thyroid nodule (not recorded which). Some clones in this sample may be carry-over from other donors' samples.

CDR3 nucleotide sequence: TGCGCCAGCAGCAAGGGACTTACTGAAGCTTTCTTT. Amino acids: CASSKGLTEAFF. The rearrangement uses TRBV5-1 and TRBJ1-1, with a possible D match to TRBD1 (5 bases). The CDR3 has 12 amino acids. The V end was cut by 4 bases, the J end by 5 bases, with 9 bases between. Germline CDR1 is SGHRS and CDR2 is YFSETQ.